This T cell receptor (beta chain) was sequenced during a study of cytomegalovirus exposure and HLA in healthy donors (dated by TCRdb to about 2017). The study in broad terms: According to an earlier analysis of a few hundred of the donors, 150 million to 200 million T cells yielded 90 million to 140 million unique TCR beta sequences and around 280 Gb of sequence data. The study aimed to test whether cataloging public T cell receptors could reveal signatures of past pathogen exposure. The number of donors typed differed by locus, with 629-630 for A, B, C, DRB1 and DQB1, roughly 550 for DQA1, nearly 610 for DPA1, and some 440 for DPB1. Donor age, sex, ethnicity and CMV serostatus were collected together with the repertoire data. An earlier analysis of about 620 of the donors applied high-throughput TCR beta sequencing to assess whether each TCR beta V gene segment acted as functional or pseudogenic. In a later genetic analysis, genome-wide SNP genotypes for about 55% of the 666 donors were used, and that subset was treated as a discovery cohort. Of the 350 to 450 genotyped donors, 81% were placed in the genetic ancestry cluster associated with self-reported Caucasian donors. All discovery cohort repertoires had been generated on a single sequencing platform. About 300 gigabases of sequencing data and 80 million or so unique TCR sequences were included in an early release covering several hundred HLA-typed donors. In addition to the first cohort of roughly 670 subjects, a separate validation cohort of 120 different subjects was used. Among about 410 genotyped donors of the cohort, an average of around 250,000 unique TCR beta nucleotide sequences was sequenced per donor, of which about 20% were non-productive. Rather than drawing on any new phenotypic data, the later analysis identified candidate immune exposures from TCR beta sequences and the way those sequences occurred across donors. A later analysis re-analyzed previously published TCR beta repertoires from roughly 690 donors and added high-resolution HLA genotyping to study TCR occurrence patterns. The study combined high-throughput TCR immunosequencing, statistical association of individual TCRs with disease status, and machine learning to predict cytomegalovirus infection status. Because of strong linkage in the cohort, roughly five DR-DQ haplotypes were treated as single units for association and clustering. Using immunosequencing, the study profiled T cell repertoires from 640 or so subjects and related those repertoires to cytomegalovirus serostatus. HLA typing included class I and class II loci at four-digit resolution. Beyond this particular receptor, the publication reports: Most TCR sequences were seen in very few donors, while some public TCRs were found in many individuals. Linkage disequilibrium might explain the correlated functional status among segregating V segments, but an unknown experimental factor could not be ruled out. Over 15 rarely observed V segments, including chromosome 9 orphons, were excluded from the earlier analysis of some 590 of the donors because counts were too low. When HLA alleles, especially DR and DQ, strongly co-occurred, attributing TCR associations to individual alleles was difficult. The sequencing pipeline was judged likely to have produced a cluster of highly shared sequence variants as a technical artifact. A later analysis reported that several top co-occurrence clusters appeared linked to parvovirus B19, influenza, CMV and Epstein-Barr virus. In a later analysis, HLA-associated TCR beta chains were found to be more clonally expanded and to have lower generation probabilities than equally common non-associated chains. In a later analysis, most CMV-associated TCR beta chains were found to appear HLA-restricted, with HLA associations seemingly driven largely by CMV exposure. Three of the identified cytomegalovirus-associated TCR beta chains were confirmed in vitro to be specific for cytomegalovirus antigens. Presence/absence analyses assumed roughly uniform sequencing depth across donors, an assumption that may not hold. The study gave a list of about 170 TCR beta chains associated with cytomegalovirus. Some IMGT-functional V segments, including TRBV6-2 and TRBV6-3, could not be told apart with the 87-base-pair reads, so those segments were excluded. Only TCR beta chains were sequenced in this cohort, and the absence of alpha or paired-chain data limited detectable features. Because HLA typing was unavailable for some donors at each locus, only the typed subset was used in association tests. The authors suggested that the approach could potentially be generalized to other disease states and immunological phenotypes. A further reported finding was that TCR beta sequences accurately predicted the HLA-A and HLA-B alleles for most subjects in the first cohort. Broadly in line with IMGT annotations, most TCR beta V segments showed up in productive rearrangements about 87% or about 30% of the time in an earlier analysis of around 550 of the donors. Specific HLA alleles were associated with over 15,000 TCR beta sequences at a false discovery rate of 0.05 in a later analysis. According to a later analysis, TCR association rates differed among HLA loci, with DRB1 alleles showing the most associated TCRs and HLA-C alleles showing the fewest. An association between a missense DCLRE1C variant and V-gene and J-gene trimming of TCR beta chains was found in a later genetic analysis and replicated in an independent cohort. According to a later genetic analysis, donors in an Asian-associated ancestry cluster had fewer N-insertions in productive TCRs than the approximately 710-donor mean. For the cohort, immune exposure information was limited to CMV serostatus. In both the original and validation cohorts, the classifier was reported to diagnose cytomegalovirus status with high specificity and sensitivity.

This clone was seen a handful of times. Its antigen remains unidentified. No base-level quality is on record; no much larger clone is a single base apart. The cohort comprised 670 or so healthy bone marrow donors. All cohort members were sampled while nominally healthy, although unrecorded immune exposures were likely present. The donor tested CMV seronegative, placing the donor among the roughly 350 seronegative members of the cohort. Every donor gave a peripheral blood sample, and the peripheral blood mononuclear cells from that sample were used for TCR beta sequencing. Genomic DNA extraction from the blood cell samples was performed with the Qiagen DNeasy Blood Extraction Kit. The library came from the immunoSEQ multiplex PCR assay. For the multiplex PCR, a mixture combining 60 forward primers for TCR Vbeta segments and 13 reverse primers for TCR Jbeta segments was used. The CDR3 region of rearranged TCR beta genes was amplified from genomic DNA with a multiplex PCR assay. On the Illumina HiSeq System, the amplified TCR beta libraries were sequenced as 87-base-pair reads. The original methods were these. Across the 700 or so repertoires, a later analysis counted approximately 75 million unique TCR beta chains, roughly 11 million of which were shared by at least two donors. Raw reads were error-corrected and collapsed into unique sequences by a nearest-neighbor algorithm in which closely related sequences were merged to remove PCR and sequencing errors. V, D and J gene segments were assigned by aligning CDR3 sequences to IMGT reference sequences. For a sequence to be retained, a match of at least six nucleotides to both a V gene segment and a J gene segment was required. Rearrangements were called productive when the CDR3 lacked stop codons and stayed in frame with V and J; all others were non-productive. Following IMGT convention, CDR3 was defined as the stretch from the second conserved V-encoded cysteine to the conserved J-encoded phenylalanine. Sequences without an unambiguous match to a single V gene segment were excluded from the earlier analysis of several hundred of the donors. An earlier analysis of a few hundred of the donors called V segments functional above 56.7% productive rearrangements and segregating when the between-donor standard deviation exceeded 5%. A statistical classification framework was built to diagnose cytomegalovirus status from the catalog of TCR beta chain sequences. A later analysis assigned V and J genes by comparing TCR nucleotide sequences with IMGT/GENE-DB human TR gene sequences. In a later analysis, CDR3 sequences and most-parsimonious VDJ recombination scenarios were assigned using the TCRdist pipeline. A later analysis defined each TCR beta chain by its CDR3 amino acid sequence plus V-gene family, and excluded reads lacking a unique V-gene family. A later analysis removed 592 highly shared, low-generation-probability nucleotide sequences to deal with suspected cross-contamination and a sequencing artifact. In a later analysis, a clonal expansion index for each public chain was calculated from normalized within-repertoire ranks of inferred template counts. Generation probabilities in a later analysis came from a VDJ recombination model fitted to out-of-frame rearrangements, and those results were checked against IGoR. In a later analysis, TCR-TCR, TCR-HLA and TCR-CMV co-occurrence was scored with hypergeometric tests, and a repertoire-size bias correction was applied to TCR pairs. To estimate false discovery rates, a later analysis permuted the HLA or CMV assignments 20 times. A later analysis grouped co-occurring TCRs with DBSCAN, adding TCRdist sequence similarity when clustering within HLA-allele-positive subsets. Co-occurrence clustering excluded repertoires with fewer than 30,000 or more than 120,000 public chains, plus five with anomalous nucleotide sharing. TCRdb obtained this table from immuneACCESS and retained in-frame rearrangements with V and J assigned. These tables miss some clones; where compared with another copy, unresolved V genes account for less than half of the shortfall, and the remainder is unexplained. The D gene and trimming were derived from the DNA, and the V and J assignments and clone size from that table. The sample has around 140,000 clones on record, about 61% of them singletons. Under 2.5% of the sample comes from the top ten.

The germline V gene (reference sequence) specifies SGHNT as CDR1 and YYREEE as CDR2. The trim is 0 bases for V and 0 bases for J, with a gap of 8 bases between the germline ends. Reading from cysteine to phenylalanine, the CDR3 counts 15 amino acids. CDR3 DNA only is kept here, 45 bases in frame from base 1. Source material: PBMCs. The sequence links TRBV5-4 to TRBJ2-3, with the D gene not clear enough to name. This receptor was obtained from a middle-aged woman in good health and CMV-seronegative. The sequence in DNA is TGTGCCAGCAGCTTGGACGGTAGTAGCACAGATACGCAGTATTTT. Translated, it gives CASSLDGSSTDTQYF.